This T cell receptor beta chain was profiled in a study of cytomegalovirus exposure and HLA in healthy donors. Profiled with immunoSEQ multiplex PCR; TCRdb holds only in-frame clones, not every one. The sample has 75,000 to 90,000 clones; roughly 95% are singletons. The V and J ends lost 5 bases and 4 bases, in that order; junction bases with no gene match: 10. The CDR3 covers 16 residues. Germline CDR1 is MNHNY and CDR2 is SVGAGI (reference sequence). The sample taken for sequencing was PBMCs. The receptor comes from a woman between 18 and 29 years old in good health and CMV-seronegative. The gene calls are TRBV6-6 and TRBJ2-2; 7 nucleotides line up with TRBD2. CDR3 amino acids: CASSPPSSGITGELFF. The DNA of the CDR3 is TGTGCCAGCAGTCCTCCCTCAAGCGGGATCACCGGGGAGCTGTTTTTT.